The rows below give T cell receptor beta chains drawn from one sample of a study of CD8 T cells in ankylosing spondylitis. TCRdb re-derived calls from the 5' RACE reads in MiXCR, one entry per CDR3 protein. Seen here are 800,000 to 900,000 distinct CDR3 sequences, about an eighth observed once, and the top ten hold about 0.49%. Sequencing was done on a sample of blood, either unsorted or a sorted T cell fraction (not recorded which). These receptors originate from a male donor with ankylosing spondylitis. The CDR3 runs from the conserved cysteine through the conserved F or W. Fields, in order: V gene, J gene, clone size, CDR3 protein. Only some rows state a clone size, as once, few, many or a class for expanded clones.

TRBV3-1	TRBJ1-6	few	CASRQGLSPLHF
TRBV7-3	TRBJ2-3	NA	CASSRGGDTDTQYF
TRBV12-3/TRBV12-4	TRBJ1-6	NA	CASSSENSPLHF
TRBV5-1	TRBJ1-1	few	CASSLLGQVAEAFF
TRBV10-3	TRBJ2-3	NA	CAISEGPTSGDTQYF
TRBV7-2	TRBJ2-7	few	CASSLAGGGLEGYF
TRBV30	TRBJ2-1	NA	CAWRDYGRNEQFF
TRBV4-2	TRBJ2-2	NA	CASSQVHTENTGELFF
TRBV29-1	TRBJ2-6	many	CSVSSAGANVLTF
TRBV4-3	TRBJ2-7	many	CASSQGGLSSYEQYF
TRBV6-1	TRBJ1-1	NA	CASSSGTDTEAFF